This T cell receptor (beta chain) is from a study of cytomegalovirus exposure and HLA in healthy donors (dated by TCRdb to 2015 to 2018). About the investigation overall: According to an earlier analysis of 450 to 650 of the donors, 150 million to 200 million T cells yielded 90 million to 130 million unique TCR beta sequences and around 300 Gb of sequence data. Every repertoire in the discovery cohort had been generated on one and the same sequencing platform. Among some 400 genotyped donors of the cohort, an average of about 240,000 unique TCR beta nucleotide sequences were sequenced per donor, around 20% of them non-productive. In the later analysis, no new phenotypic data were used to find candidate immune exposures; instead, reliance was placed on TCR beta sequences and their occurrence across donors. In a later genetic analysis, genome-wide SNP genotypes for about 55% of the 666 donors were used, and that subset was treated as a discovery cohort. To decide whether each TCR beta V gene segment behaved as functional or pseudogenic, an earlier analysis of fewer than 750 of the donors relied on high-throughput TCR beta sequencing. To study patterns of TCR occurrence, a later analysis re-analyzed previously published TCR beta repertoires from just over 650 donors and added high-resolution HLA genotyping. Of the approximately 400 genotyped donors, 75% to 85% were placed in the genetic ancestry cluster associated with self-reported Caucasian donors. Typing coverage differed by locus: A, B, C, DRB1 and DQB1 were typed in about 629-630 donors, DQA1 in roughly 500, DPA1 in 600 to 610, and DPB1 in around 490. Class I and class II HLA loci were covered by the typing at four-digit resolution. The study was designed to test whether signatures of past pathogen exposure could be identified by cataloging public T cell receptors. Because of strong linkage in the cohort, roughly five DR-DQ haplotypes were treated as single units for association and clustering. To predict cytomegalovirus infection status, the study combined high-throughput TCR immunosequencing, statistical association of individual TCRs with disease status, and machine learning. An early release that covered some 630 HLA-typed donors contained approximately 300 gigabases of sequencing data and 75 million to 100 million unique TCR sequences. Donor age, sex, ethnicity and CMV serostatus were compiled together with the repertoire data. A separate validation cohort of roughly 110 different subjects was used in addition to the roughly 720-subject first cohort. The study used immunosequencing to profile the T cell repertoires of several hundred subjects and linked those repertoires to cytomegalovirus serostatus. On the study overall, not on this receptor specifically: Some IMGT-functional V segments, including TRBV6-2 and TRBV6-3, could not be distinguished by the 87-base-pair reads and were therefore excluded. Because some donors lacked HLA typing at each locus, the association tests relied only on the typed subset. A few of the identified cytomegalovirus-associated TCR beta chains were confirmed in vitro to be specific for cytomegalovirus antigens. Because counts were too low, roughly 18 rarely observed V segments, including chromosome 9 orphons, were left out of the earlier analysis of 587 of the donors. A later analysis found that TCR association rates varied across HLA loci, with DRB1 alleles showing the most associated TCRs and HLA-C alleles the fewest. In a later genetic analysis, fewer N-insertions in productive TCRs were reported among donors in an Asian-associated ancestry cluster than the approximately 670-donor mean. A later analysis associated 16,951 TCR beta sequences with specific HLA alleles at a false discovery rate of 0.05. In the study, about 150 TCR beta chains were listed as associated with cytomegalovirus. Immune exposure information for the cohort was limited to CMV serostatus. Linkage disequilibrium might explain the correlated functional status among segregating V segments, but an unknown experimental factor could not be excluded. The presence/absence analyses assumed that sequencing depth was roughly uniform across donors, and that assumption may not be true. A later genetic analysis associated a missense DCLRE1C variant with V-gene and J-gene trimming of TCR beta chains, and an independent cohort replicated the association. A further reported finding was that TCR beta sequences accurately predicted the HLA-A and HLA-B alleles for most subjects in the first cohort. In this cohort, only TCR beta chains were sequenced, and detectable features were limited by the absence of alpha or paired-chain data. When HLA alleles, especially DR and DQ, strongly co-occurred, TCR associations were difficult to assign to individual alleles. It was suggested by the authors that the approach could potentially be generalized to other disease states and immunological phenotypes. Most TCR sequences were seen in very few donors, while some public TCRs were found in many individuals. A later analysis reported that several top co-occurrence clusters appeared linked to parvovirus B19, influenza, CMV and Epstein-Barr virus. An earlier analysis of roughly 570 of the donors showed that most TCR beta V segments appeared in productive rearrangements either about 87% or about 30% of the time, which broadly matched IMGT annotations. The classifier was reported to diagnose cytomegalovirus status with high specificity and sensitivity in both the original cohort and the validation cohort. Compared with equally common non-associated chains, HLA-associated TCR beta chains in a later analysis were more clonally expanded and had lower generation probabilities. A cluster of highly shared sequence variants was judged likely to represent a technical artifact of the sequencing pipeline. In a later analysis, most CMV-associated TCR beta chains were found to appear HLA-restricted, with HLA associations seemingly driven largely by CMV exposure.

Library method: the immunoSEQ multiplex PCR assay. For the multiplex PCR, a mixture combining 60 forward primers for TCR Vbeta segments and 13 reverse primers for TCR Jbeta segments was used. A multiplex PCR assay on genomic DNA amplified the CDR3 region of rearranged TCR beta genes. The Illumina HiSeq System was used to sequence the amplified TCR beta libraries as 87-base-pair reads. As for how the authors treated the data: Across the 700 or so repertoires, a later analysis counted some 80 million unique TCR beta chains, around 11 million of which were shared by at least two donors. Raw reads were error-corrected and collapsed into unique sequences by a nearest-neighbor algorithm in which closely related sequences were merged to remove PCR and sequencing errors. Alignment of CDR3 sequences to IMGT reference sequences was used to assign V, D and J gene segments. Each retained sequence needed at least a six-nucleotide match to both a V gene segment and a J gene segment. Rearrangements were called productive when the CDR3 lacked stop codons and stayed in frame with V and J; all others were non-productive. Following IMGT convention, CDR3 was defined as the stretch from the second conserved V-encoded cysteine up to the conserved J-encoded phenylalanine. The earlier analysis of some 540 of the donors excluded any sequence lacking an unambiguous match to a single V gene segment. In an earlier analysis of approximately 590 of the donors, V segments were called functional above 56.7% productive rearrangements and were called segregating when the between-donor standard deviation exceeded 5%. A statistical classification framework was developed to diagnose cytomegalovirus status using the catalog of TCR beta chain sequences. A later analysis assigned V and J genes by comparing TCR nucleotide sequences with IMGT/GENE-DB human TR gene sequences. The TCRdist pipeline was used in a later analysis to assign CDR3 sequences and most-parsimonious VDJ recombination scenarios. In a later analysis, every TCR beta chain was defined by the combination of its CDR3 amino acid sequence and its V-gene family, and reads without a unique V-gene family were dropped. In a later analysis, a few hundred highly shared, low-generation-probability nucleotide sequences were removed to address suspected cross-contamination and a sequencing artifact. In a later analysis, a clonal expansion index for each public chain was calculated from normalized within-repertoire ranks of inferred template counts. A later analysis computed generation probabilities with a VDJ recombination model fitted to out-of-frame rearrangements, and checked the results against IGoR. Hypergeometric tests were used in a later analysis to score TCR-TCR, TCR-HLA and TCR-CMV co-occurrence, with a repertoire-size bias correction applied to the TCR pairs. In a later analysis, false discovery rates were estimated by permuting HLA or CMV assignments 20 times. A later analysis grouped co-occurring TCRs with DBSCAN, adding TCRdist sequence similarity when clustering within HLA-allele-positive subsets. Repertoires with fewer than 30,000 or more than 120,000 public chains were left out of co-occurrence clustering, as were five repertoires with anomalous nucleotide sharing. TCRdb re-hosts the immuneACCESS table, in-frame sequences only. Its copies lack some clones; in the studies checked, an unresolved V gene accounts for under half of them, and the cause for the rest is not known. V and J calls and clone size follow that table, whereas D and trimming were derived from the DNA. The sample profile shows 100,000 or so clones; around three quarters of them were found once. Jointly, the top ten make up approximately 4.2% of the sample.

The germline V gene (reference sequence) gives CDR1 as SEHNR and CDR2 as FQNEAQ. Including the terminal cysteine and phenylalanine, the CDR3 comprises 11 residues. CDR3 DNA only is kept here, 33 bases in frame from base 1. Trimming removed 2 bases from V and 7 bases from J, leaving 5 bases between the germline ends. The cohort comprised some 730 healthy bone marrow donors. At the time of sampling, all cohort members were nominally healthy, though unrecorded immune exposures were likely present. The donor was CMV seropositive and was included in the group of around 300 seropositive cohort members. Each donor provided a peripheral blood sample, and peripheral blood mononuclear cells were used for TCR beta sequencing. Genomic DNA extraction from the blood cell samples was performed with the Qiagen DNeasy Blood Extraction Kit. A note on this clone: This clone's antigen is unknown. Base qualities were left out, and no much larger clone turns up one base away.

Sequenced material: PBMCs. This chain is built from TRBV7-9 and TRBJ1-1; the D gene lacks a confident call. This clonotype originated in a female donor in good health and CMV-seropositive. The CDR3 loop reads CASSLSLEAFF. The DNA is TGTGCCAGCAGCTTAAGCCTTGAAGCTTTCTTT. Where the CDR3 stops, the reference TRBV7-9 and TRBJ1-1 genes take over; the full variable domain is DTGVSQNPRHKITKRGQNVTFRCDPISEHNRLYWYRQTLGQGPEFLTYFQNEAQLEKSRLLSDRFSAERPKGSFSTLEIQRTEQGDSAMYLCASSLSLEAFFGQGTRLTVV.